Listed below are T cell receptor beta chains from one sample, sequenced in a study of control samples from healthy donors and cancer patients. This table comes from immunoSEQ multiplex PCR, and its TCRdb copy is limited to in-frame clones, with some not included. The data contain 57,000 or so clones, around 95% of them singletons. The specimen sequenced was blood. The source of these receptors is a man younger than 40 in good health. Each CDR3 is given with its conserved first and last residue. The D gene is left open where the match is weak. Size is stated for part of the rows, as once, few or many counts, or as a class when the clone is expanded.

j_call v_call clone_size d_call cdr3_aa cdr3_nt
TRBJ1-2 TRBV11-2 . . CASSLDLGVTPRNGYTF TGTGCCAGCAGCTTAGATCTGGGTGTCACTCCACGGAATGGCTACACCTTC
TRBJ1-2 TRBV4-2 . . CASSQDWAFKGLYGYTF TGTGCCAGCAGCCAAGATTGGGCATTTAAGGGACTCTATGGCTACACCTTC
TRBJ1-5 TRBV21-1 . . CASSKVRDTYSNQPQHF TGTGCCAGCAGCAAAGTCCGGGACACCTATAGCAATCAGCCCCAGCATTTT
TRBJ1-6 TRBV7-2 . . CASSPEGTGRGIRPLHF TGTGCCAGCAGCCCCGAGGGTACGGGACGAGGCATTCGTCCCCTCCACTTT
TRBJ1-5 TRBV30 . TRBD1 CAWSSRDRGHQPQHF TGTGCCTGGAGTTCGCGGGACAGGGGTCATCAGCCCCAGCATTTT
TRBJ2-1 TRBV4-3 . TRBD2 CASSQDMGLVSYNEQFF TGCGCCAGCAGCCAAGATATGGGACTAGTCTCCTACAATGAGCAGTTCTTC
TRBJ1-5 TRBV28 once TRBD1 CAIDRGQSNQPQHF TGTGCCATCGACAGGGGGCAGAGCAATCAGCCCCAGCATTTT
TRBJ2-5 TRBV4-3 . TRBD1 CASSHLQTGVQETQYF TGCGCCAGCAGCCATCTACAGACAGGGGTCCAAGAGACCCAGTACTTC
TRBJ1-1 TRBV3-1/TRBV3-2 . TRBD1 CASSPTGYTEAFF TGTGCCAGCAGCCCGACAGGGTACACTGAAGCTTTCTTT
TRBJ2-2 TRBV10-2 . TRBD2 CASGMTSGETGELFF TGCGCCAGCGGAATGACTAGCGGAGAGACCGGGGAGCTGTTTTTT
TRBJ1-6 TRBV14 . . CASSQFPGFNSPLHF TGTGCCAGCAGCCAATTTCCTGGGTTCAATTCACCCCTCCACTTT
TRBJ2-5 TRBV20-1 . . CSATLPETQYF TGCAGCGCAACCCTTCCGGAGACCCAGTACTTC
TRBJ1-5 TRBV7-2 few . CASSLVAGSNLNQPQHF TGTGCCAGCAGCTTAGTAGCAGGGAGTAATCTCAATCAGCCCCAGCATTTT
TRBJ2-1 TRBV10-3 . TRBD2 CAISSTGGRLAGGPGEQFF TGTGCCATCAGCTCGACAGGGGGCAGGCTAGCGGGAGGGCCGGGTGAGCAGTTCTTC
TRBJ2-3 TRBV27 . . CASSGDTETDTQYF TGTGCCAGCAGCGGAGACACCGAGACAGATACGCAGTATTTT
TRBJ2-1 TRBV12-3/TRBV12-4 . . CASSLTGEDEQFF TGTGCCAGCAGTTTAACAGGCGAGGATGAGCAGTTCTTC
TRBJ2-3 TRBV11-2 . . CASSELEGSTDTQYF TGTGCCAGCAGCGAACTAGAGGGGAGCACAGATACGCAGTATTTT
TRBJ1-2 TRBV28 once . CASSQDYGYTF TGTGCCAGCAGCCAGGACTATGGCTACACCTTC
TRBJ2-1 TRBV7-9 . TRBD2 CASSLTGGLRNEQFF TGTGCCAGCAGCTTAACGGGGGGGCTGAGGAATGAGCAGTTCTTC
TRBJ2-1 TRBV30 . . CAWSASGSEQFF TGTGCCTGGAGTGCATCGGGGAGTGAGCAGTTCTTC
TRBJ1-4 TRBV2 . . CASLGGRSNEKLFF TGTGCCAGTTTGGGGGGACGGAGTAATGAAAAACTGTTTTTT
TRBJ2-7 TRBV7-9 . . CASSPLGHPMQQYF TGTGCCAGCAGCCCGCTCGGGCACCCTATGCAGCAGTACTTC
TRBJ1-2 TRBV27 . . CASKKDWTHPKGYTF TGTGCCAGCAAGAAAGATTGGACCCACCCGAAAGGCTACACCTTC
TRBJ1-2 TRBV24-1 few TRBD1 CATSDLGTGGAGGYTF TGTGCCACCAGTGATTTAGGGACAGGGGGCGCGGGTGGCTACACCTTC
TRBJ1-2 TRBV18 . TRBD1 CASSPQQGAYGYTF TGTGCCAGCTCACCACAACAGGGGGCCTATGGCTACACCTTC
TRBJ2-2 TRBV19 . . CASTPTTNTGELFF TGTGCCAGTACCCCGACGACGAACACCGGGGAGCTGTTTTTT
TRBJ1-2 TRBV10-3 . . CAIFADGDYGYTF TGTGCCATCTTTGCGGACGGGGACTATGGCTACACCTTC
TRBJ1-5 TRBV7-9 . . CASSLNQDSNQPQHF TGTGCCAGCAGCTTGAATCAGGATAGCAATCAGCCCCAGCATTTT
TRBJ1-6 TRBV12-3/TRBV12-4 once . CASSFRYSPLHF TGTGCCAGCAGTTTCAGGTATTCACCCCTCCACTTT
TRBJ1-6 TRBV13 once . CASTNYVEQEHYNSPLHF TGTGCCAGCACCAATTACGTTGAACAGGAACACTATAATTCACCCCTCCACTTT